This passage covers 24 T cell receptor beta chains from one sample sequenced in a study of radiotherapy plus CTLA-4 blockade in lung cancer. The protocol was immunoSEQ multiplex PCR, while the TCRdb copy is restricted to in-frame clones and leaves out a portion. The sample contains tens of thousands of clones, more than 60% of which appear only once. The sample in question was peripheral blood, obtained from a patient treated with radiotherapy plus ipilimumab. All receptors come from a human donor with non-small cell lung cancer who had a partial response to radiotherapy plus ipilimumab. Some clones in this sample may be carry-over from other donors' samples.

The rearrangement joins TRBV28 to TRBJ2-1; 9 bases line up with TRBD1. V trimming: 4 bases; J trimming: 3 bases; junction bases outside the gene matches: 7. CDR3 length: 16 amino acids. CDR1 is MDHEN and CDR2 is SYDVKM in the germline V gene. The CDR3 DNA reads as TGTGCCAGCAGTTCCACCGGGACAGGGAACTACAATGAGCAGTTCTTC. Its translation: CASSSTGTGNYNEQFF.

The chain couples TRBV7-2 to TRBJ1-5, with D perhaps TRBD1 (5 bases). The CDR3 covers 15 residues. Germline-derived CDR1 and CDR2 are SGHTA and FQGNSA. The germline V and J ends were trimmed by 7 bases and 4 bases, with 17 bases remaining between them. The CDR3 DNA follows: TGTGCCAGCACCTGGAGCTCGGGGGGAAATCAGCCCCAGCATTTT. Amino acids: CASTWSSGGNQPQHF.

This chain uses TRBV4-2 with TRBJ2-2; TRBD1 matches at 7 bases. Germline values: CDR1 LGHNA, CDR2 YNFKEQ. CDR3 length: 16 amino acids. V gave up 1 base and J gave up 5 bases; unmatched junction bases: 7. The CDR3 region is CASSQATGRRTGELFF. The CDR3 DNA follows: TGTGCCAGCAGCCAAGCGACAGGGCGTAGGACCGGGGAGCTGTTTTTT.

The chain combines TRBV6-4 with TRBJ1-2, with D uncertain. V lost 4 bases and J 6 bases, leaving 12 bases between the germline ends. The CDR3 runs 13 residues. CDR1 and CDR2 (germline): MRHNA, SNTAGT. The CDR3 protein is CASSGTGRNGYTF. Written as DNA, the CDR3 is TGTGCCAGCAGTGGGACGGGGAGGAATGGCTACACCTTC.

This clone was recorded once. The rearrangement uses TRBV5-4 and TRBJ2-5, with 8 bases aligning to TRBD2. The CDR3 covers 16 residues. Germline V gene data show CDR1 as SGHNT and CDR2 as YYREEE (reference sequence). Trimming cost V 0 bases and J 6 bases; bases outside gene matches: 10. The CDR3 bases are TGTGCCAGCAGCTTGGTACCCAGCGGGGGCAAGCAGACCCAGTACTTC. Translation: CASSLVPSGGKQTQYF.

The CDR3 sequence: CASSLEGARYGYTF. In DNA, the CDR3 is TGTGCCAGCAGCTTAGAGGGGGCAAGGTATGGCTACACCTTC. V usage is TRBV7-9 and J usage is TRBJ1-2; 7 bases fit TRBD1. V gave up 1 base and J gave up 5 bases; unmatched junction bases: 4. The CDR3 has 14 amino acids. CDR1 is SEHNR and CDR2 is FQNEAQ in the germline V gene (reference sequence).

The genes are TRBV7-2 and TRBJ2-5; 10 bases are shared with TRBD1. The germline V gene encodes CDR1 SGHTA and CDR2 FQGNSA. CDR3 length: 14 amino acids. Trimming cost V 5 bases and J 7 bases; bases outside gene matches: 7. The CDR3 nucleotides are TGTGCCAGCAGCGTACGGACAGGGGGGCGGACCCAGTACTTC. Amino acids: CASSVRTGGRTQYF.

The CDR3 DNA reads as TGTGCCAGCAGTTCGACAGGGGGCAAGCGTTCACCCCTCCACTTT. It yields the protein CASSSTGGKRSPLHF. The chain uses TRBV6-5 and TRBJ1-6; 10 nucleotides align to TRBD1. The CDR3 sequence is 15 residues long. Germline CDR1 MNHEY, CDR2 SVGAGI. V lost 4 bases and J lost 9; bases outside the gene matches: 6.

The chain carries TRBV28 and TRBJ2-2; the D is unclear. The CDR3 has 15 amino acids. Trimming shortened V by 6 bases and J by 1 base, and 12 bases separated the two germline ends. The germline V gene has CDR1 MDHEN and CDR2 SYDVKM. The CDR3 reads CASRKPTGNTGELFF. The CDR3 DNA reads as TGTGCCAGCAGGAAACCCACGGGGAACACCGGGGAGCTGTTTTTT.

This clone was found a few times. The rearrangement uses TRBV7-2 and TRBJ1-2; 7 bases match TRBD1. Germline V gene sequence: CDR1 SGHTA, CDR2 FQGNSA. V was clipped by 6 bases and J by 8 bases; unmatched bases: 6. The CDR3 is made up of 12 amino acids. Here the CDR3 DNA reads TGTGCCAGCAGGTACACAGGGGCCGGCTACACCTTC. This codes for CASRYTGAGYTF.

The chain links TRBV7-8 to TRBJ1-1, with D possibly being TRBD1 (6 bases). Germline values: CDR1 SGHVS, CDR2 FQNEAQ. V was shortened by 3 bases and J by 2 bases, with 13 bases between the two germline ends. This CDR3 has 15 residues. The CDR3 loop is CASSFLQGFNTEAFF. Here the CDR3 DNA reads TGTGCCAGCAGCTTTCTACAGGGATTCAACACTGAAGCTTTCTTT.

This rearrangement joins TRBV19 to TRBJ2-2, with D tentatively TRBD2 (5 bases). The ends were cut back, 6 bases at V and 3 bases at J, with 17 bases in the middle. This CDR3 is 16 amino acids long. Germline V lookup: CDR1 LNHDA, CDR2 SQIVND (reference sequence). This chain's CDR3 is CASRTAVPGDTGELFF. As DNA, the CDR3 is TGTGCCAGTAGAACGGCCGTCCCCGGGGACACCGGGGAGCTGTTTTTT.

This clone showed up just a few times. V gene TRBV6-5 combines with J gene TRBJ1-1; 9 bases map to TRBD1. Losses at the gene ends were 5 bases for V and 1 base for J; bases not matched to a gene: 5. This CDR3 comprises 15 residues. Germline-derived CDR1 and CDR2 are MNHEY and SVGAGI. CDR3 sequence: CASSRPDRGNTEAFF. The DNA of the CDR3 is TGTGCCAGCAGTCGACCGGACAGGGGGAACACTGAAGCTTTCTTT.

The DNA of the CDR3 is TGTGCCAGCAGCGTTCCGGGACTAGCGTACAATGAGCAGTTCTTC. Its protein product is CASSVPGLAYNEQFF. The chain employs TRBV27 and TRBJ2-1; 10 positions agree with TRBD2. V lost 6 bases, J lost 4 bases, and 6 bases stayed unmatched. The CDR3 spans 15 residues. The V gene's germline CDR1 is MNHEY and CDR2 SMNVEV (reference sequence).

The chain recombines TRBV5-1 with TRBJ2-3; 7 bases fit TRBD2. The CDR3 covers 15 residues. Germline V CDR1 and CDR2: SGHRS, YFSETQ. With V trimmed by 0 bases and J by 2 bases, 3 bases remained unmatched. The CDR3 protein is CASSLGEGTTDTQYF. The CDR3 DNA sequence: TGCGCCAGCAGCTTGGGGGAGGGCACCACAGATACGCAGTATTTT.

The chain links TRBV13 to TRBJ1-6; D perhaps matches TRBD1 (6 bases). Germline-derived CDR1 and CDR2 are PRHDT and FYEKMQ (reference sequence). The CDR3 extends over 14 amino acids. V shed 2 bases and J shed 9 bases, with 11 bases lying between them. CDR3 sequence (DNA): TGTGCCAGCAGCTTAACAGGGTCGCGTTCACCCCTCCACTTT. Residues: CASSLTGSRSPLHF.

V usage is TRBV30 and J usage is TRBJ2-7; D perhaps matches TRBD1 (6 bases). This CDR3 spans 15 amino acids. The ends were cut back, 0 bases at V and 0 bases at J, with 12 bases in the middle. Germline V gene lookup returns CDR1 GTSNPN and CDR2 SVGIG (reference sequence). The CDR3 here is CAWSVWRTVSYEQYF. For the CDR3, the DNA is TGTGCCTGGAGTGTATGGAGGACAGTCTCCTACGAGCAGTACTTC.

In its sample, this clone was seen once. The chain combines TRBV18 with TRBJ2-5; 15 bases fit TRBD2. The J call may be wrong; the DNA end is better matched by TRBJ2-7. The CDR3 runs to 15 residues. Germline V gene sequence: CDR1 KGHSH, CDR2 LQKENI. The DNA for the CDR3 is TGTGCCAGCTCACCGGGACTAGCGGGAGGACCCGAGCAGTACTTC. Translation gives CASSPGLAGGPEQYF.

This clone was counted only a few times. V gene TRBV10-2 combines with J gene TRBJ1-1; 9 positions match TRBD1. CDR1 and CDR2 (germline): WSHSY, SAAADI. The J segment lost 5 bases and the V segment lost 4 bases, leaving 2 bases of the junction unmatched. This CDR3 has 13 amino acids. In nucleotides, the CDR3 is TGCGCCAGCAGTGTGACAGGGGGTACTGAAGCTTTCTTT. Encoded protein: CASSVTGGTEAFF.

The rearrangement uses TRBV27 and TRBJ1-1; 9 bases line up with TRBD1. V dropped 5 bases and J dropped 4; count of bases not matched to a gene: 11. The CDR3 has 16 amino acids. Germline CDR1 and CDR2: MNHEY and SMNVEV (reference sequence). The CDR3 DNA is TGTGCCAGCAGTATTCGGACAGGGGCCTATGGCACTGAAGCTTTCTTT. It translates to CASSIRTGAYGTEAFF.

This chain links TRBV11-3 with TRBJ2-5, with TRBD2 matching 9 bases. The J call may not be correct, given that the DNA end is closer to TRBJ2-7. Germline loops: CDR1 SGHNT, CDR2 YENEEA. This CDR3 is 16 amino acids long. The CDR3 DNA sequence: TGTGCCAGCAGCAACGCGCGGGGGGGCCTTATCTACGAGCAGTACTTC. Amino acids: CASSNARGGLIYEQYF.

The rearrangement joins TRBV27 to TRBJ1-5; 11 bases align to TRBD1. Germline assignment: CDR1 MNHEY and CDR2 SMNVEV (reference sequence). The length of the CDR3 is 14 residues. J was trimmed by 5 bases and V by 7 bases; bases with no gene match: 4. The chain's CDR3 is CASTGTGGDQPQHF. As DNA, the CDR3 is TGTGCCAGCACCGGGACAGGGGGTGATCAGCCCCAGCATTTT.

The chain joins TRBV4-3 to TRBJ2-5, with D possibly being TRBD1 (5 bases). Trimming took off 2 bases at V and 5 bases at J, with 15 bases between the two ends. Germline-derived CDR1 and CDR2 are LGHNA and YSLEER. CDR3 length: 15 residues. CDR3 DNA: TGCGCCAGCAGCCAACAAAACCAGGGTTGGGAGACCCAGTACTTC. It is translated as CASSQQNQGWETQYF.

The chain combines TRBV28 with TRBJ1-6, with D perhaps TRBD1 (6 bases). Trimming stripped 3 bases from V and 7 bases from J, with 10 bases between. The CDR3 has 14 residues. Germline CDR1 and CDR2: MDHEN and SYDVKM. CDR3 sequence (DNA): TGTGCCAGCAGTTTCAGGGGAAGCAATTCACCCCTCCACTTT. Its protein is CASSFRGSNSPLHF.